The clone carrying this T cell receptor beta chain was observed a few times. Through a sample-barcoded 5' primer and a J-beta primer mix, a second PCR was run for 7 to 11 cycles. MiXCR, run by TCRdb on the 5' RACE reads, gives a single entry per CDR3 protein. The sample has some 760,000 distinct CDR3 sequences; around a quarter are singletons. V lost 2 bases, J lost 4 bases, and 8 bases lay in between. CDR3 size: 13 residues. CDR1 is SGHAT and CDR2 is FQNNGV in the germline V gene. The sample originates from a study of blood T cells in healthy people across ages. These same data were also listed under a study on T cells of mothers and their children. From that second work: The authors added sample barcodes and 2-4 random nucleotides using the M1S primer of the second PCR. From each mother came over 10 million TCR beta CDR3 reads, and from each child came about 3 million. The shaping of TCR recombination output by thymic selection is similar in related and unrelated pairs.

The source is a boy aged 5 to 17 in good health. Sequencing input: blood. The genes are TRBV11-2 and TRBJ2-5, with D hard to call. This CDR3 is CASSLNRVETQYF. For the CDR3, the DNA is TGTGCCAGCAGCTTAAACCGTGTAGAGACCCAGTACTTC.